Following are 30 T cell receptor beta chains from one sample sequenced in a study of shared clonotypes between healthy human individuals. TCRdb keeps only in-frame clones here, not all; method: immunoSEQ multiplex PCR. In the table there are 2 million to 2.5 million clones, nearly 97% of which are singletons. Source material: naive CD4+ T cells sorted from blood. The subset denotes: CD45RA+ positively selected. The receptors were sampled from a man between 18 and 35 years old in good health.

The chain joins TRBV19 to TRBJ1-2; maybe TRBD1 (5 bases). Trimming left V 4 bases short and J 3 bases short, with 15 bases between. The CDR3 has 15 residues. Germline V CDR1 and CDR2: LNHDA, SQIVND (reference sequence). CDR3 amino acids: CASSTTGGEHYGYTF. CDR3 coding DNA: TGTGCCAGTAGTACCACCGGAGGGGAACACTATGGCTACACCTTC.

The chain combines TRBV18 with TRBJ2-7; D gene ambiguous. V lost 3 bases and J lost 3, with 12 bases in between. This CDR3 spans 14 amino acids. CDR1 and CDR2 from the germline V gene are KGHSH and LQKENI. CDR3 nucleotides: TGTGCCAGCTCACCTTTCGGCAAGAGCTACGAGCAGTACTTC. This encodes CASSPFGKSYEQYF.

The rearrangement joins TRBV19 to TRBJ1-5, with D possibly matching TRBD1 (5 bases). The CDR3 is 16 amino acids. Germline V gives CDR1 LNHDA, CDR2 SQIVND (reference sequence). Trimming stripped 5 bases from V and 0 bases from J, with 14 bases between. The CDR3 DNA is TGTGCCAGTAGTTCGACAGCTAGTTATAGCAATCAGCCCCAGCATTTT. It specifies CASSSTASYSNQPQHF.

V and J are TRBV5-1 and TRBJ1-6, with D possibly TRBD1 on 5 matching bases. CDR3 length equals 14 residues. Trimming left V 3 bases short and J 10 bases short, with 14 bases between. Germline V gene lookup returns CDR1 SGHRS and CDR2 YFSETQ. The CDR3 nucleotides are TGCGCCAGCAGCTCCAACACAGGTTTATCACCCCTCCACTTT. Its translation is CASSSNTGLSPLHF.

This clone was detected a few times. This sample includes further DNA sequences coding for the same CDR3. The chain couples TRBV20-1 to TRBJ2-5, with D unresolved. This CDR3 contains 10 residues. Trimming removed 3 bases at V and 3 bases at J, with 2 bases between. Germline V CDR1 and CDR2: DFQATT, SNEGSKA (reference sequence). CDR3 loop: CSARKETQYF. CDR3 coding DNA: TGCAGTGCTAGGAAAGAGACCCAGTACTTC.

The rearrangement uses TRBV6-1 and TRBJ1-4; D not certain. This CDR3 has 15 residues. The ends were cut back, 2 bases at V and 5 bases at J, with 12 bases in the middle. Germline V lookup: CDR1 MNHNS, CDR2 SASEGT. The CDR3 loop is CASSELWKPNEKLFF. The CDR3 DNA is TGTGCCAGCAGTGAATTGTGGAAGCCCAATGAAAAACTGTTTTTT.

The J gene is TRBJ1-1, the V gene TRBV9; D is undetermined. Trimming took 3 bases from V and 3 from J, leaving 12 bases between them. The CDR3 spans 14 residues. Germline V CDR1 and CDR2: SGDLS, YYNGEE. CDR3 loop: CASSAGPGDTEAFF. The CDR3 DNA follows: TGTGCCAGCAGCGCCGGACCTGGGGACACTGAAGCTTTCTTT.

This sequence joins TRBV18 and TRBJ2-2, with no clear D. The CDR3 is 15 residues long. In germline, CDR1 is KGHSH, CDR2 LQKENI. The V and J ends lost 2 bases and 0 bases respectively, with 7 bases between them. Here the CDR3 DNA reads TGTGCCAGCTCACCAGCCAGGTCGAACACCGGGGAGCTGTTTTTT. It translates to CASSPARSNTGELFF.

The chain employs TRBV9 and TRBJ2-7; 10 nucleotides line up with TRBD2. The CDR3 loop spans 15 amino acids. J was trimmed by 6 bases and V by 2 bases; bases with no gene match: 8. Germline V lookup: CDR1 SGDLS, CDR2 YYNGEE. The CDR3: CASSVGASGSFEQYF. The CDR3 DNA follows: TGTGCCAGCAGCGTTGGGGCTAGCGGGAGTTTCGAGCAGTACTTC.

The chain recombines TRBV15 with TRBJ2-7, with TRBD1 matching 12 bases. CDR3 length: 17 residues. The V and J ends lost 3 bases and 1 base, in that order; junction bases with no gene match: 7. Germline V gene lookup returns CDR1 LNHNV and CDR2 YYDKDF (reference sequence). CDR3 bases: TGTGCCACCAGCAGGACCCCGGGACAGGGGGCATCCTACGAGCAGTACTTC. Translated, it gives CATSRTPGQGASYEQYF. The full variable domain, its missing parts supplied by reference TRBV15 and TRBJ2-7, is DAMVIQNPRYQVTQFGKPVTLSCSQTLNHNVMYWYQQKSSQAPKLLFHYYDKDFNNEADTPDNFQSRRPNTSFCFLDIRSPGLGDTAMYLCATSRTPGQGASYEQYFGPGTRLTVT.

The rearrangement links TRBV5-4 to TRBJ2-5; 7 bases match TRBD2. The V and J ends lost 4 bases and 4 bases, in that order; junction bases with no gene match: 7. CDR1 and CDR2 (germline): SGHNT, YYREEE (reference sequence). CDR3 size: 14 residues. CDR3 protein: CASSRSGTIETQYF. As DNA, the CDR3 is TGTGCCAGCAGCCGCTCCGGGACTATAGAGACCCAGTACTTC. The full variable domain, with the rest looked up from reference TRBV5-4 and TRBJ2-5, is ETGVTQSPTHLIKTRGQQVTLRCSSQSGHNTVSWYQQALGQGPQFIFQYYREEENGRGNFPPRFSGLQFPNYSSELNVNALELDDSALYLCASSRSGTIETQYFGPGTRLLVL.

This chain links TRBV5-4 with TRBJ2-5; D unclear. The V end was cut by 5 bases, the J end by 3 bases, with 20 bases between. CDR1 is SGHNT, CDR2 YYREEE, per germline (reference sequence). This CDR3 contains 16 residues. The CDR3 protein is CASSSERTILKETQYF. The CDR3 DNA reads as TGTGCCAGCAGTTCAGAGAGGACCATCTTAAAAGAGACCCAGTACTTC.

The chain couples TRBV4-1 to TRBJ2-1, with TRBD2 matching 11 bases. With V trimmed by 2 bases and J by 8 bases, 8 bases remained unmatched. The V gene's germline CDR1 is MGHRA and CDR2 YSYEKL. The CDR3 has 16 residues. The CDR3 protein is CASSQLLAGGLDEQFF. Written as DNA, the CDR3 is TGCGCCAGCAGCCAACTCCTAGCGGGAGGCCTCGATGAGCAGTTCTTC.

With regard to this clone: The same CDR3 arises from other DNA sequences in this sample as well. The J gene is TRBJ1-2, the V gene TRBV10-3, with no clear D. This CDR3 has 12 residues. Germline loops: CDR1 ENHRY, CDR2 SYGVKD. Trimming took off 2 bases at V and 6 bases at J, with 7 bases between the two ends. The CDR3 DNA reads TGTGCCATCAGTGAGGGCGCCGATGGCTACACCTTC. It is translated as CAISEGADGYTF.

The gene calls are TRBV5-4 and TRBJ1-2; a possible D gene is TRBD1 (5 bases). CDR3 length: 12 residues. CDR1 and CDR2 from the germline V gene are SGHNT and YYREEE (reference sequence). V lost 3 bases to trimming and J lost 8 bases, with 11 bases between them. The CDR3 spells CASSSGTGGYTF. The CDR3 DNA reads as TGTGCCAGCAGCTCCGGGACGGGGGGCTACACCTTC.

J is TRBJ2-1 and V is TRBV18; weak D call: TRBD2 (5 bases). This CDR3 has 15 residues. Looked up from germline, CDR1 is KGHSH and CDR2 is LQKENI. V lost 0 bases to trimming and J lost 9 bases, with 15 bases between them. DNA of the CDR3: TGTGCCAGCTCACCACCCGGACTCCCAGGAGGTGAGCAGTTCTTC. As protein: CASSPPGLPGGEQFF.

The CDR3 nucleotides are TGTGCCAGCTCACCACTTAATCTGGGAAGCACAGATACGCAGTATTTT. Its translation is CASSPLNLGSTDTQYF. This rearrangement joins TRBV18 to TRBJ2-3; D is uncertain. The V end lost 1 base, the J end lost 0 bases, and 11 bases lay between the germline ends. Germline V gives CDR1 KGHSH, CDR2 LQKENI. This CDR3 is built from 16 residues.

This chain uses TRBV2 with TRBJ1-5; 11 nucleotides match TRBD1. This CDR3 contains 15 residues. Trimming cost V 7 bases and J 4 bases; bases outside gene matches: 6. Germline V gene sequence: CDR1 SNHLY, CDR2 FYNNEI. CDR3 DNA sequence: TGTGCCAGCACCGAGGACAGGGGGCTTAATCAGCCCCAGCATTTT. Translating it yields CASTEDRGLNQPQHF.

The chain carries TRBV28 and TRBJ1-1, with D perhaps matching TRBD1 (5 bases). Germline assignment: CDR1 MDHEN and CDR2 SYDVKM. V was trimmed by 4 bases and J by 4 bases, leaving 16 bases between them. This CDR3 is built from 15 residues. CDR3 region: CASSSTKGGGTEAFF. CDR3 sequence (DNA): TGTGCCAGCAGTTCGACAAAAGGTGGGGGCACTGAAGCTTTCTTT. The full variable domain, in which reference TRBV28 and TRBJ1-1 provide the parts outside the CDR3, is DVKVTQSSRYLVKRTGEKVFLECVQDMDHENMFWYRQDPGLGLRLIYFSYDVKMKEKGDIPEGYSVSREKKERFSLILESASTNQTSMYLCASSSTKGGGTEAFFGQGTRLTVV.

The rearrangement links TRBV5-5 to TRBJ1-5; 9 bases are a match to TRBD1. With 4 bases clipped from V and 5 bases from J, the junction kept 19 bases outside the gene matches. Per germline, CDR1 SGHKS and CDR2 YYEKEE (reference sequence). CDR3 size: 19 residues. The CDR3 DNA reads TGTGCCAGCAGCCGAATCCTTGACACCGGGACAGGGCGCTATCAGCCCCAGCATTTT. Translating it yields CASSRILDTGTGRYQPQHF.

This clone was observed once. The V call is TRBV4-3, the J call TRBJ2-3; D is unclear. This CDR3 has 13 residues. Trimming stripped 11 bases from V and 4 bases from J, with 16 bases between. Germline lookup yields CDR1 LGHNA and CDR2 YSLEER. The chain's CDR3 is CAPCPTRPDTQYF. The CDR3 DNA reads TGCGCCCCCTGTCCTACGAGGCCAGATACGCAGTATTTT.

For the CDR3, the DNA is TGTGCCAGCAGTTCGGGGGTGGGGGGCTACACCTTC. Its protein product is CASSSGVGGYTF. The chain carries TRBV27 and TRBJ1-2, with D possibly TRBD1 on 5 matching bases. V lost 4 bases and J 8 bases, leaving 11 bases between the germline ends. Germline V gives CDR1 MNHEY, CDR2 SMNVEV (reference sequence). CDR3 length equals 12 residues.

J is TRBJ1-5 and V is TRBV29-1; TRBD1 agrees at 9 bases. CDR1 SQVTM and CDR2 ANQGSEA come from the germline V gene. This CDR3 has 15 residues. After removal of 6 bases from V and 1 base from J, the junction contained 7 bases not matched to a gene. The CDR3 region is CSVVPGQGSNQPQHF. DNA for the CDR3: TGCAGCGTAGTGCCGGGACAGGGCAGCAATCAGCCCCAGCATTTT.

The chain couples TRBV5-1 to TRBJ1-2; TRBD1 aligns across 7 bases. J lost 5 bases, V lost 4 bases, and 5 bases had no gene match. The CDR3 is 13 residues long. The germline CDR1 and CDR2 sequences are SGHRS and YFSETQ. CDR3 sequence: CASSPRDSYGYTF. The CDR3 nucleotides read TGCGCCAGCAGCCCCCGGGACAGTTATGGCTACACCTTC.

DNA for the CDR3: TGTGCCTGCGGTCCGGGGAAGGGGGGTGAAAAACTGTTTTTT. Translating it yields CACGPGKGGEKLFF. The chain has TRBV30 and TRBJ1-4, with D possibly matching TRBD1 (6 bases). Germline V lookup: CDR1 GTSNPN, CDR2 SVGIG (reference sequence). V was trimmed by 6 bases and J by 7 bases, leaving 18 bases between them. The CDR3 totals 14 residues.

This CDR3 is CATGGQETQYF. CDR3 nucleotides: TGTGCCACCGGGGGGCAAGAGACCCAGTACTTC. This chain connects TRBV28 to TRBJ2-5; 7 bases align to TRBD2. Germline V gene sequence: CDR1 MDHEN, CDR2 SYDVKM. J was trimmed by 2 bases and V by 10 bases; bases with no gene match: 1. This CDR3 is 11 amino acids long.

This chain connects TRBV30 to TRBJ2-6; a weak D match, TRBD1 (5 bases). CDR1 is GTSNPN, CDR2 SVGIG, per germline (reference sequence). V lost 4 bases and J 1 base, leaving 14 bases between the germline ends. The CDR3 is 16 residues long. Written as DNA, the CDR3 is TGTGCCTGGACGCGCGGAAGGACATCTGGGGCCAACGTCCTGACTTTC. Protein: CAWTRGRTSGANVLTF.

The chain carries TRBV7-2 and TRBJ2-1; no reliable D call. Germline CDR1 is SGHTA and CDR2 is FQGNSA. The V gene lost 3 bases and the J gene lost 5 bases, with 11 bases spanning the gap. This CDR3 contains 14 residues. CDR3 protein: CASSFRHTNNEQFF. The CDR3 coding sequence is TGTGCCAGCAGCTTTCGTCACACAAACAATGAGCAGTTCTTC.

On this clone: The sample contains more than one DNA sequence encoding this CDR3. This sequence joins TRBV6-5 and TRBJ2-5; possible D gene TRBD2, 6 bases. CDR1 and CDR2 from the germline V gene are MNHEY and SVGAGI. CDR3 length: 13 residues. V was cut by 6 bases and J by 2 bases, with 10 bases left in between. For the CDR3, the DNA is TGTGCCAGCAGGCGGGGCTTACAAGAGACCCAGTACTTC. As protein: CASRRGLQETQYF.

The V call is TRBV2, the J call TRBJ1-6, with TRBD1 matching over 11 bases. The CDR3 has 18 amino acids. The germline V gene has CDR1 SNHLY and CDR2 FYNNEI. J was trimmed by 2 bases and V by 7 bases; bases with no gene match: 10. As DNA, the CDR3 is TGTGCCAGCAATTTAATAGGGGGACAGGGGGCCTATAATTCACCCCTCCACTTT. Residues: CASNLIGGQGAYNSPLHF.